This TCR beta chain originates from a study of PD-1 blockade in classical Hodgkin lymphoma. Broader study findings: Anyone who began nivolumab under 1 year after ASCT was excluded.

The table came from immunoSEQ multiplex PCR; TCRdb's copy has only in-frame clones and leaves some out. The sample holds about 60,000 clones; around nine tenths are singletons and the top ten take 9.7%. Brentuximab vedotin exposure varied, and every patient relapsed after autologous stem cell transplantation. In regard to this clone: The antigen remains undetermined.

The material sequenced was peripheral blood mononuclear cells (PBMCs), taken at baseline. This sequence was found in a human donor with classical Hodgkin lymphoma.

The CDR3 nucleotides are TGTGCCAGCAGCTCATACAGAAGTGGACAGTCCTCTGGAAACACCATATATTTT. As protein: CASSSYRSGQSSGNTIYF. The chain carries TRBV11-2 and TRBJ1-3; possibly TRBD1 for D (6 bases). Germline V gene lookup returns CDR1 SGHAT and CDR2 FQNNGV. The CDR3 is made up of 18 amino acids. V gave up 4 bases and J gave up 0 bases, with 19 bases separating them.